The 19 T cell receptor beta chains in this list originate from one sample, sequenced in a study of PD-L1 blockade in urothelial cancer. The sample's time point: pretreatment peripheral blood. Assay: immunoSEQ multiplex PCR; the TCRdb copy retains only in-frame clones and omits some. This table has about 49,000 clones, more than 65% appearing once. The sequencing used PBMCs, collected around atezolizumab (anti-PD-L1) treatment. These TCRs come from a man in his 70s with urothelial cancer.

The rearrangement joins TRBV6-1 to TRBJ2-5; D is unclear. This CDR3 has 14 amino acids. With 1 base removed from V and 5 bases from J, the gap between germline ends came to 11 bases. From germline, CDR1 is MNHNS and CDR2 SASEGT. The CDR3 DNA reads as TGTGCCAGCAGTGAAGTGCTCTATGAGGAGACCCAGTACTTC. This gives the protein CASSEVLYEETQYF.

The chain is built from TRBV4-1 and TRBJ2-3; 14 bases are a match to TRBD2. V lost 4 bases to trimming and J lost 6 bases; unmatched junction nucleotides: 9. Germline V gene lookup returns CDR1 MGHRA and CDR2 YSYEKL. This CDR3 has 17 amino acids. CDR3 sequence reads: CASSRVPGLAGADTQYF. The CDR3 bases are TGCGCCAGCAGCCGAGTCCCGGGACTAGCGGGAGCTGATACGCAGTATTTT.

The CDR3 DNA sequence: TGTGCCAGCAGCTTAGTGGGGGGAGAACAGCCCCAGCATTTT. Its protein product is CASSLVGGEQPQHF. The chain couples TRBV7-9 to TRBJ1-5; the D gene is possibly TRBD1 (5 bases). There are 14 residues in the CDR3. Germline values: CDR1 SEHNR, CDR2 FQNEAQ (reference sequence). V lost 1 base and J 7 bases, leaving 11 bases between the germline ends.

The chain couples TRBV5-4 to TRBJ2-2, with 8 bases lining up with TRBD2. Germline V gene sequence: CDR1 SGHNT, CDR2 YYREEE (reference sequence). The CDR3 contains 16 residues. With 4 bases clipped from V and 5 bases from J, the junction kept 10 bases outside the gene matches. The CDR3 loop reads CASSQFRTGGTGELFF. The CDR3 DNA sequence: TGTGCCAGCAGCCAATTTAGGACGGGAGGGACCGGGGAGCTGTTTTTT.

Worth noting for this clone: Other DNA sequences within the sample encode an identical CDR3. This chain links TRBV28 with TRBJ2-1; 15 bases are shared with TRBD2. From germline, CDR1 is MDHEN and CDR2 SYDVKM. V lost 6 bases, J lost 8 bases, and 5 bases stayed unmatched. This CDR3 comprises 15 residues. The CDR3 DNA reads as TGTGCCAGCAGCTGGACTAGCGGGAGGGGTTATGAGCAGTTCTTC. It specifies CASSWTSGRGYEQFF. Based on the CDR3 plus reference TRBV28 and TRBJ2-1, the full variable domain is DVKVTQSSRYLVKRTGEKVFLECVQDMDHENMFWYRQDPGLGLRLIYFSYDVKMKEKGDIPEGYSVSREKKERFSLILESASTNQTSMYLCASSWTSGRGYEQFFGPGTRLTVL.

The V call is TRBV18, the J call TRBJ2-1; the match to TRBD2 covers 8 bases. The CDR3 consists of 15 residues. The germline gives CDR1 KGHSH, CDR2 LQKENI. Trimming at V came to 2 bases and at J to 5 bases, leaving 5 bases not matched to a gene. Here the CDR3 reads CASSPTSGYHNEQFF. CDR3 nucleotides: TGTGCCAGCTCACCAACTAGCGGCTATCACAATGAGCAGTTCTTC.

This CDR3 reads CASSVKAGNIDNEQFF. DNA of the CDR3: TGTGCCAGCAGCGTAAAAGCGGGAAATATAGACAATGAGCAGTTCTTC. The V gene is TRBV9, the J gene TRBJ2-1, with 7 bases fitting TRBD2. With 1 base clipped from V and 5 bases from J, the junction kept 9 bases outside the gene matches. The CDR3 runs 16 residues. Germline V gene data show CDR1 as SGDLS and CDR2 as YYNGEE. The complete variable domain, with remaining parts taken from reference TRBV9 and TRBJ2-1, reads DSGVTQTPKHLITATGQRVTLRCSPRSGDLSVYWYQQSLDQGLQFLIQYYNGEERAKGNILERFSAQQFPDLHSELNLSSLELGDSALYFCASSVKAGNIDNEQFFGPGTRLTVL.

The chain couples TRBV11-2 to TRBJ2-5; D unclear. Germline V CDR1 and CDR2: SGHAT, FQNNGV. The CDR3 has 13 amino acids. The V end was cut by 0 bases, the J end by 1 base, with 3 bases between. CDR3 nucleotide sequence: TGTGCCAGCAGCTTAGAAGCCCAAGAGACCCAGTACTTC. Translating gives CASSLEAQETQYF.

This clone was observed once. The V call is TRBV5-5, the J call TRBJ1-1, with TRBD1 matching over 8 bases. The germline CDR1 and CDR2 sequences are SGHKS and YYEKEE (reference sequence). The CDR3 loop spans 15 amino acids. Germline trimming cut 4 bases from V and 6 bases from J; bases unmatched to any gene: 11. The CDR3, as DNA: TGTGCCAGCAGCGGCGGGGACAGGACGATCCCTGAAGCTTTCTTT. It yields the protein CASSGGDRTIPEAFF.

The chain has TRBV7-9 and TRBJ2-4; D call uncertain. The CDR3 has 13 amino acids. The germline V gene encodes CDR1 SEHNR and CDR2 FQNEAQ (reference sequence). V was cut by 3 bases and J by 6 bases, with 9 bases left in between. Written as DNA, the CDR3 is TGTGCCAGCAGCTTTGGCCAGGCAAACATTCAGTACTTC. It is translated as CASSFGQANIQYF.

The V call is TRBV28, the J call TRBJ1-1; the D is unclear. Germline V gene lookup returns CDR1 MDHEN and CDR2 SYDVKM. The germline V and J ends were trimmed by 5 bases and 0 bases, with 13 bases remaining between them. The CDR3 extends over 15 amino acids. The DNA for the CDR3 is TGTGCCAGCAGTCACCCCCGGGAACTGAACACTGAAGCTTTCTTT. Translated, it gives CASSHPRELNTEAFF.

The table lists this clone with a few counts. The chain is built from TRBV27 and TRBJ2-7; possible D gene TRBD2, 7 bases. The germline CDR1 and CDR2 sequences are MNHEY and SMNVEV (reference sequence). The V gene lost 5 bases and the J gene lost 0 bases, with 14 bases spanning the gap. There are 15 residues in the CDR3. The CDR3 DNA is TGTGCCAGCAGTCCAGCGGGACACCTCTCCTACGAGCAGTACTTC. Amino acid sequence: CASSPAGHLSYEQYF.

The gene calls are TRBV5-1 and TRBJ2-7, with 8 bases identical to TRBD1. From germline, CDR1 is SGHRS and CDR2 YFSETQ. V lost 4 bases to trimming and J lost 1 base; unmatched junction nucleotides: 4. The CDR3 is made up of 14 amino acids. The CDR3 reads CASSKDRVSYEQYF. The DNA of the CDR3 is TGCGCCAGCAGCAAGGACAGGGTTTCCTACGAGCAGTACTTC. Looking up the rest from reference TRBV5-1 and TRBJ2-7 gives the full variable domain: KAGVTQTPRYLIKTRGQQVTLSCSPISGHRSVSWYQQTPGQGLQFLFEYFSETQRNKGNFPGRFSGRQFSNSRSEMNVSTLELGDSALYLCASSKDRVSYEQYFGPGTRLTVT.

Only a few counts were recorded for this clone. This chain uses TRBV5-1 with TRBJ2-1, with TRBD1 matching over 10 bases. J gave up 9 bases and V 3 bases, and 12 bases lay outside the gene matches. This CDR3 comprises 16 residues. Germline V CDR1 and CDR2: SGHRS, YFSETQ. The CDR3 DNA is TGCGCCAGCAGCTGGTTGACAGGGGGCGCGGGAGGTGAGCAGTTCTTC. Its translation is CASSWLTGGAGGEQFF. Combining the CDR3 with reference TRBV5-1 and TRBJ2-1 gives the whole variable domain KAGVTQTPRYLIKTRGQQVTLSCSPISGHRSVSWYQQTPGQGLQFLFEYFSETQRNKGNFPGRFSGRQFSNSRSEMNVSTLELGDSALYLCASSWLTGGAGGEQFFGPGTRLTVL.

The gene calls are TRBV4-2 and TRBJ2-7, with 7 bases lining up with TRBD2. CDR1 and CDR2 (germline): LGHNA, YNFKEQ. With V trimmed by 7 bases and J by 1 base, 13 bases remained unmatched. This CDR3 is built from 16 residues. CDR3 coding DNA: TGTGCCAGCAACAGTGGAGGTAGCGGGCCATCCTACGAGCAGTACTTC. This sequence encodes CASNSGGSGPSYEQYF.

This clone was recorded only once. The rearrangement uses TRBV4-1 and TRBJ2-2; 13 positions match TRBD2. CDR3 size: 16 residues. The germline gives CDR1 MGHRA, CDR2 YSYEKL. V shed 3 bases and J 4 bases; nucleotides not matched to a gene: 2. DNA for the CDR3: TGCGCCAGCAGCCAGAGACTAGCGGGAGGCACCGGGGAGCTGTTTTTT. This translates into CASSQRLAGGTGELFF.

The chain uses TRBV7-3 and TRBJ2-7; D perhaps matches TRBD2 (6 bases). The germline V gene has CDR1 SGHTA and CDR2 FQGTGA. This CDR3 contains 13 residues. Trimming shortened V by 4 bases and J by 6 bases, and 13 bases separated the two germline ends. CDR3 residues: CASSSTGGGEQYF. Written as DNA, the CDR3 is TGTGCCAGCAGCTCCACCGGGGGAGGCGAGCAGTACTTC.

This clone was picked up a small number of times. The chain joins TRBV7-9 to TRBJ1-1, with a weak D call TRBD1 (5 bases). This CDR3 comprises 15 residues. Germline V gives CDR1 SEHNR, CDR2 FQNEAQ (reference sequence). Trimming cost V 6 bases and J 1 base, with 15 bases left between them. The DNA of the CDR3 is TGTGCCAGCAGATCCTCTGTGACAGAGAACACTGAAGCTTTCTTT. Protein sequence: CASRSSVTENTEAFF.

V usage is TRBV19 and J usage is TRBJ2-1, with 7 bases fitting TRBD2. The germline V gene has CDR1 LNHDA and CDR2 SQIVND (reference sequence). With V trimmed by 1 base and J by 0 bases, 0 bases remained unmatched. CDR3 length: 15 amino acids. The CDR3 sequence: CASSIAGGSYNEQFF. CDR3 DNA sequence: TGTGCCAGTAGTATAGCGGGAGGCTCCTACAATGAGCAGTTCTTC.